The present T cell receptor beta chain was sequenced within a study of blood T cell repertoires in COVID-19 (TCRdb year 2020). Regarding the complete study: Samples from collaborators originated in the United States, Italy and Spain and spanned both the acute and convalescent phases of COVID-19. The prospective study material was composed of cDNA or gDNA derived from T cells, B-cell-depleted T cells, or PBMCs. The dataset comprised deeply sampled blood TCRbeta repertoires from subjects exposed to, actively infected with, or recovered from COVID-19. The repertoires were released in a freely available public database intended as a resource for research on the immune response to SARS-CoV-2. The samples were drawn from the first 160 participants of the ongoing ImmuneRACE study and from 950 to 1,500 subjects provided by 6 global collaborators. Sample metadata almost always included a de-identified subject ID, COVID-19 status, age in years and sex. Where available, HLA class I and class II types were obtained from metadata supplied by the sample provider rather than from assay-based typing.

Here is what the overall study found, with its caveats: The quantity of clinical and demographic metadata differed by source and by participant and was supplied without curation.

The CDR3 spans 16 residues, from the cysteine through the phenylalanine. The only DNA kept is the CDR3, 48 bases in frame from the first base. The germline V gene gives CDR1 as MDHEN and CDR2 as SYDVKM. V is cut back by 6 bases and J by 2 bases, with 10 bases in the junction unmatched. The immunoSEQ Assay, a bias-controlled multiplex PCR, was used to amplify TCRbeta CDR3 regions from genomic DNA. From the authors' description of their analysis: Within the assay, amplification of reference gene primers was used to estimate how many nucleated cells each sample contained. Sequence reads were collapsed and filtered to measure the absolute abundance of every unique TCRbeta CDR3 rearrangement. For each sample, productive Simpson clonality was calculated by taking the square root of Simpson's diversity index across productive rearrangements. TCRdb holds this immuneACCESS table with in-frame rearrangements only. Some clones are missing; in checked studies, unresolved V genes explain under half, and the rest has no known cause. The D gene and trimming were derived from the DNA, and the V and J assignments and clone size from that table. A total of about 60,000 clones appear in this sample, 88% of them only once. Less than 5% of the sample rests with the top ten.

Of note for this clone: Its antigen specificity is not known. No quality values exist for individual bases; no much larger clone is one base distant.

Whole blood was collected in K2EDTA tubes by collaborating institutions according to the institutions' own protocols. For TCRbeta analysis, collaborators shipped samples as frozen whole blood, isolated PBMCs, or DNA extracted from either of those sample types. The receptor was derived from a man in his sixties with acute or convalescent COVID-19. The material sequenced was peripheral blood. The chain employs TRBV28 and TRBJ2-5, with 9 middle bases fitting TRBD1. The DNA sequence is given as TGTGCCAGCAGCTTGTGGGGAGGACAGGGGCAAGAGACCCAGTACTTC. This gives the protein CASSLWGGQGQETQYF.